This T cell receptor (beta chain) was documented in a study of T-cell memory formation after mild COVID-19 listed by TCRdb under 2021. With respect to the entire study: TCR sequence clusters from the two donors were largely donor specific. The cohort comprised two young, previously healthy adult volunteers, one female and one male. T-cell clones expanding and contracting after mild COVID-19 in two donors were tracked by longitudinal TCRalpha and TCRbeta repertoire sequencing.

Paper-wide results and their limitations: Contracting CD4+ clones turned up mainly in the CM and EM memory subsets, whereas EMRA was where CD8+ clones were enriched. The study included only a couple of mild cases, and larger cohorts that include severe cases with pre-infection samples were judged to be necessary. Some responding clones were found in pre-infection memory, which suggests that pre-existing cross-reactive memory T cells took part in the SARS-CoV-2 response. Clones that contracted from day 15 to 85 showed balanced CD4/CD8 phenotypes, whereas a second wave of clones that expanded from day 15 to 37 leaned towards CD4+. SARS-CoV-2 specificity of the second-wave clones peaking on day 37 was not confirmed.

Ficoll-Paque density gradient centrifugation was used to isolate PBMCs. There are a few counts of this clonotype. This receptor's antigen is unknown. No qualities accompany the bases; no much larger clone lies one base away. The reads were generated on an Illumina NovaSeq 6000. Using 5'RACE with constant-segment primers, TCRalpha and TCRbeta cDNA libraries were constructed, with sample barcodes and unique molecular identifiers added in the process. RNA was extracted from every sample with Trizol reagent. Amplification of the libraries took two PCR steps, and the second step added a second sample barcode plus Illumina TruSeq adapters. Libraries were sequenced on an Illumina NovaSeq with 2 x 150 bp paired-end reads. The source study handled its data this way. Demultiplexing of reads and collapsing into UMI-guided consensus sequences were performed with migec v1.2.7. Using mixcr v2.1.11, the UMI consensuses were aligned to TRA and TRB V and J templates and assembled into clonotypes. A clonotype was counted as expanded or contracted only when both edgeR and NoisET called the clonotype significant, with the noise models trained on biological replicates. For edgeR calls, the cutoffs were a false discovery rate-adjusted p below 0.01 and a log2 fold-change threshold of 1. As an exploratory analysis of dynamics, PCA with hierarchical clustering was applied to max-normalized trajectories of the 1000 most abundant clonotypes. Each responding clone was given a CD4 or CD8 phenotype based on the CD4+ and CD8+ repertoires, which had been sequenced separately. TCRdb cleaned the public reads at Q25 with fastp, built clones with MiXCR and kept in-frame beta chains. Identical CDR3 proteins give one entry, which carries the most common genes and DNA. TCRdb assigned the V and J calls; the authors' analysis was not used. A total of 380,000 or so distinct CDR3 sequences appear in this sample, around 14% of them only once. 20% to 25% of the sample rests with the top ten.

The cysteine opens and the phenylalanine closes a CDR3 of 11 amino acids. The CDR3 DNA has 33 bases and is translated from base 1. V is clipped by 6 bases and J by 2 bases, and the sequence between their germline boundaries is 5 bases long. CDR1 and CDR2, per the germline V gene, are MNHEY and SVGEGT. The TCR was taken from a man aged 18 to 30 who had mild COVID-19 (a few samples of this study predate the infection). The sample titles of this study are shuffled in the database, so cell type and time point are left out; the donor was told from shared clones. The V gene is TRBV6-2 or TRBV6-3 and the J gene is TRBJ2-7; a confident D gene designation cannot be given. Sequenced material: PBMCs or a T cell subset sorted from them (not recorded which). Here the CDR3 is given as CASSRTYEQYF. The DNA is as follows: TGTGCCAGCAGCCGCACCTACGAGCAGTACTTC.